The 29 T cell receptor beta chains below come from one sample, sequenced in a study of T-cell memory formation after mild COVID-19. TCRdb ran MiXCR on the 5' RACE reads and lists one entry per CDR3 protein. The repertoire includes about 90,000 distinct CDR3 sequences, about 15% of them detected once, and about two fifths sits in the top ten. Sequences were obtained from PBMCs or a T cell subset sorted from them (not recorded which). The receptors stem from a man between 18 and 29 years old who had mild COVID-19 (a few samples of this study predate the infection). Cell type and time point are not known.

The rearrangement uses TRBV2 and TRBJ2-6; the D gene could be TRBD1 or TRBD2 (5 bases each). The CDR3 is made up of 17 amino acids. V shed 9 bases and J shed 3 bases, with 21 bases lying between them. CDR1 is SNHLY, CDR2 FYNNEI, per germline. This CDR3 reads CARSNGADNIGANVLTF. DNA of the CDR3: TGTGCCAGGTCTAACGGGGCCGATAATATTGGGGCCAACGTCCTGACTTTC.

This clonotype has a handful of counts. The rearrangement links TRBV7-9 to TRBJ1-4, with a tentative D call TRBD1 (6 bases). The CDR3 is made up of 18 amino acids. CDR1 is SEHNR and CDR2 is FQNEAQ in the germline V gene (reference sequence). The V and J ends lost 3 bases and 0 bases respectively, with 17 bases between them. The CDR3 here is CASSLVGGHPATNEKLFF. CDR3 DNA sequence: TGTGCCAGCAGCTTGGTAGGGGGACACCCTGCAACTAATGAAAAACTGTTTTTT.

V and J are TRBV6-2 or TRBV6-3 and TRBJ2-1; no definite D call. The CDR3 extends over 17 amino acids. Germline CDR1 reads MNHEY; CDR2 reads SVGEGT. Trimming took 2 bases from V and 2 from J, leaving 16 bases between them. The CDR3 DNA sequence: TGTGCCAGCAGTTACGACCCCCGCGAGAGCCCCTACAATGAGCAGTTCTTC. It yields the protein CASSYDPRESPYNEQFF.

The J gene is TRBJ2-7, the V gene TRBV6-2 or TRBV6-3, with 9 bases that match TRBD1. The CDR3 covers 13 residues. From germline, CDR1 is MNHEY and CDR2 SVGEGT. The V segment lost 6 bases and the J segment 5 bases; nucleotides outside the gene matches: 5. The CDR3 nucleotides read TGTGCCAGCAGCAAACAGGGGGCTCACGAGCAGTACGTC. This codes for CASSKQGAHEQYV.

The chain carries TRBV20-1 and TRBJ2-1; 7 bases are shared with TRBD2. The J segment lost 7 bases and the V segment lost 8 bases, leaving 8 bases of the junction unmatched. Looked up from germline, CDR1 is DFQATT and CDR2 is SNEGSKA (reference sequence). This CDR3 region has 12 residues. CDR3 sequence (DNA): TGCAGTTCTCACGGGGGGAGGAATGAGCAGTTCTTC. This translates into CSSHGGRNEQFF.

This clonotype showed up just a few times. The chain recombines TRBV2 with TRBJ2-7; TRBD2 is a possible D gene (6 bases). The CDR3 is 13 amino acids. The V gene lost 8 bases and the J gene lost 2 bases, with 13 bases spanning the gap. Germline assignment: CDR1 SNHLY and CDR2 FYNNEI. The CDR3 DNA reads as TGTGCCAGCCGGGGGACGGAGACCTACGAGCAGTACGTC. Encoded protein: CASRGTETYEQYV.

This clonotype was picked up a small number of times. This chain uses TRBV4-1 with TRBJ1-1, with D unresolved. Trimming removed 4 bases at V and 5 bases at J, with 20 bases between. The CDR3 is 16 amino acids. CDR1 is MGHRA, CDR2 YSYEKL, per germline. CDR3: CASSRAIAVGWTEAFF. In DNA form, the CDR3 reads TGCGCCAGCAGCCGAGCAATCGCGGTTGGATGGACTGAAGCTTTCTTT.

This rearrangement joins TRBV29-1 to TRBJ1-1; D not resolved. CDR3 length: 14 amino acids. CDR1 and CDR2 (germline): SQVTM, ANQGSEA. Trimming stripped 3 bases from V and 3 bases from J, with 14 bases between. For the CDR3, the DNA is TGCAGCGTTGACGGAGCGGAGGGAGACACTGAAGCTTTCTTT. Residues: CSVDGAEGDTEAFF.

This clonotype was recorded many times. The genes are TRBV7-9 and TRBJ2-3; D is uncertain. The germline V and J ends were trimmed by 4 bases and 0 bases, with 2 bases remaining between them. From germline, CDR1 is SEHNR and CDR2 FQNEAQ (reference sequence). The CDR3 is 12 amino acids. In DNA, the CDR3 is TGTGCCAGCAGCTACAGCACAGATACGCAGTATTTT. This sequence encodes CASSYSTDTQYF.

V is TRBV6-6 and J is TRBJ2-1, with 12 bases that match TRBD2. V trimming: 6 bases; J trimming: 8 bases; junction bases outside the gene matches: 5. The CDR3 runs 14 residues. The V gene's germline CDR1 is MNHNY and CDR2 SVGAGI (reference sequence). This chain's CDR3 is CASRRTSGDHEQFF. CDR3 nucleotides: TGTGCCAGCAGGCGGACTAGCGGGGACCATGAGCAGTTCTTC.

This clonotype was counted a few times. The V and J genes are TRBV5-1 and TRBJ1-1; D not resolved. The CDR3 runs to 14 residues. Trimming left V 2 bases short and J 1 base short, with 9 bases between. Germline V CDR1 and CDR2: SGHRS, YFSETQ. The DNA for the CDR3 is TGCGCCAGCAGCTTCCGCCAAGCGAACACTGAAGCTTTCTTT. This codes for CASSFRQANTEAFF.

The chain combines TRBV4-3 with TRBJ1-2; D unclear. The CDR3 covers 12 residues. Trimming left V 0 bases short and J 7 bases short, with 6 bases between. CDR1 is LGHNA and CDR2 is YSLEER in the germline V gene. CDR3 coding DNA: TGCGCCAGCAGCCAAGATGGTCGTGGCTACACCTTC. Amino acid sequence: CASSQDGRGYTF.

This sequence joins TRBV11-2 and TRBJ2-1; 7 nucleotides align to TRBD2. The ends lost 4 bases at V and 0 bases at J; junction bases unmatched: 3. In germline, CDR1 is SGHAT, CDR2 FQNNGV. The CDR3 runs to 15 residues. The CDR3 sequence: CASSWRGSSYNEQFF. In DNA, the CDR3 is TGTGCCAGCAGCTGGCGGGGGAGCTCCTACAATGAGCAGTTCTTC.

In its sample, this clonotype was seen a few times. The chain is built from TRBV7-9 and TRBJ2-1; TRBD2 matches at 12 bases. With 4 bases clipped from V and 0 bases from J, the junction kept 10 bases outside the gene matches. CDR3 length: 19 amino acids. Germline V gene data show CDR1 as SEHNR and CDR2 as FQNEAQ (reference sequence). The CDR3: CASSSTSGLAGVSYNEQFF. The CDR3 nucleotides are TGTGCCAGCAGCTCGACCTCGGGACTAGCGGGCGTCTCCTACAATGAGCAGTTCTTC.

A few counts support this clonotype. The V call is TRBV7-6, the J call TRBJ2-3, with D perhaps matching TRBD1 or TRBD2 (5 bases each). This CDR3 is built from 15 residues. V was shortened by 3 bases and J by 0 bases, with 10 bases between the two germline ends. The germline CDR1 and CDR2 sequences are SGHVS and FNYEAQ. The CDR3 region is CASSFTGASTDTQYF. In DNA form, the CDR3 reads TGTGCCAGCAGCTTTACCGGGGCTAGCACAGATACGCAGTATTTT. The full variable domain, its missing parts supplied by reference TRBV7-6 and TRBJ2-3, is GAGVSQSPRYKVTKRGQDVALRCDPISGHVSLYWYRQALGQGPEFLTYFNYEAQQDKSGLPNDRFSAERPEGSISTLTIQRTEQRDSAMYRCASSFTGASTDTQYFGPGTRLTVL.

This chain connects TRBV6-2 or TRBV6-3 to TRBJ2-1, with D possibly TRBD1 on 5 matching bases. Germline V gene lookup returns CDR1 MNHEY and CDR2 SVGEGT. V was cut by 0 bases and J by 0 bases, with 6 bases left in between. This CDR3 comprises 15 residues. DNA for the CDR3: TGTGCCAGCAGTTACTCAGGGGTCTCCTACAATGAGCAGTTCTTC. Protein product: CASSYSGVSYNEQFF.

The V and J genes are TRBV4-1 and TRBJ2-7; 9 positions agree with TRBD1. The CDR3 runs to 15 residues. The trim removed 4 bases at V and 3 bases at J, leaving 7 bases unmatched. Germline V CDR1 and CDR2: MGHRA, YSYEKL. The DNA of the CDR3 is TGCGCCAGCAGCCCGACGGACAGGGGCGGCTACGAGCAGTACGTC. It yields the protein CASSPTDRGGYEQYV.

This clonotype was detected a few times. In nucleotides, the CDR3 is TGCGCCAGCAGCGCGGGACAGGGTGGTTCGGACGAGCAGTACGTC. Residues: CASSAGQGGSDEQYV. The V gene is TRBV5-1, the J gene TRBJ2-7, with 9 bases that match TRBD1. Germline CDR1 reads SGHRS; CDR2 reads YFSETQ. V lost 4 bases and J lost 5; bases outside the gene matches: 10. The CDR3 covers 15 residues.

This chain uses TRBV7-3 with TRBJ2-1; 7 bases fit TRBD1. V was clipped by 4 bases and J by 0 bases; unmatched bases: 9. The CDR3 covers 17 residues. Germline CDR1 SGHTA, CDR2 FQGTGA. The CDR3 DNA reads as TGTGCCAGCAGCTATCAGGGACAGATCCTCTCCTACAATGAGCAGTTCTTC. This gives the protein CASSYQGQILSYNEQFF.

The rearrangement joins TRBV6-6 to TRBJ2-5, with D hard to call. V dropped 6 bases and J dropped 2 bases, with 7 bases sitting between them. The CDR3 contains 12 residues. Germline lookup yields CDR1 MNHNY and CDR2 SVGAGI (reference sequence). CDR3 DNA: TGTGCCAGCAGGACTGATCAAGAGACCCAGTACTTC. It yields the protein CASRTDQETQYF.

V gene TRBV7-8 combines with J gene TRBJ1-5; a weak D match, TRBD1 (6 bases). V was cut by 1 base and J by 5 bases, with 15 bases left in between. The CDR3 runs 16 residues. CDR1 SGHVS and CDR2 FQNEAQ come from the germline V gene. CDR3 amino acids: CASSLGVGGSDQPQHF. The CDR3 nucleotides are TGTGCCAGCAGCTTAGGAGTCGGGGGCTCCGATCAGCCCCAGCATTTT.

This rearrangement joins TRBV7-2 to TRBJ1-1; D is unresolved. Trimming pared 6 bases from V and 0 bases from J, leaving 14 bases between. Germline V CDR1 and CDR2: SGHTA, FQGNSA. CDR3 size: 15 residues. The CDR3 DNA follows: TGTGCCAGCAGTCCCCTGGGATCGATGAACACTGAAGCTTTCTTT. Its translation: CASSPLGSMNTEAFF.

The chain employs TRBV7-8 and TRBJ2-7, with no clear D. Germline lookup yields CDR1 SGHVS and CDR2 FQNEAQ. V was trimmed by 0 bases and J by 0 bases, leaving 6 bases between them. The CDR3 has 14 residues. CDR3 sequence: CASSLARSSYEQYF. The CDR3 bases are TGTGCCAGCAGCTTAGCCAGGAGCTCCTACGAGCAGTACTTC.

This chain links TRBV15 with TRBJ2-7; D assignment may be TRBD1 or TRBD2 (5 bases each). V was cut by 5 bases and J by 7 bases, with 21 bases left in between. This CDR3 is 15 amino acids long. Germline V CDR1 and CDR2: LNHNV, YYDKDF (reference sequence). The CDR3 loop is CATSLPGPPGWEQYF. The CDR3 DNA sequence: TGTGCCACCAGCTTACCGGGGCCCCCGGGATGGGAGCAGTACTTC.

The chain joins TRBV4-1 to TRBJ2-2; 10 bases are shared with TRBD2. This CDR3 region has 18 residues. V lost 1 base, J lost 0 bases, and 5 bases stayed unmatched. Per germline, CDR1 MGHRA and CDR2 YSYEKL. CDR3 DNA sequence: TGCGCCAGCAGCCAAGTGTGGAGCGGGGGGGCGAACACCGGGGAGCTGTTTTTT. This gives the protein CASSQVWSGGANTGELFF.

The chain combines TRBV5-5 with TRBJ1-2, with D perhaps TRBD1 (6 bases). The CDR3 consists of 12 residues. CDR1 is SGHKS and CDR2 is YYEKEE in the germline V gene (reference sequence). V lost 5 bases and J lost 6, with 11 bases in between. The CDR3 bases are TGTGCCAGCAGGGACAGTAAAGATGGCTACACCTTC. Protein: CASRDSKDGYTF.

The rearrangement uses TRBV27 and TRBJ2-1; 8 nucleotides match TRBD2. Trimming removed 0 bases from V and 8 bases from J; junction bases left unmatched: 6. Germline V CDR1 and CDR2: MNHEY, SMNVEV (reference sequence). The CDR3 runs 15 residues. This CDR3 reads CASSLSRGAFHEQFF. CDR3 DNA: TGTGCCAGCAGTTTATCGCGGGGGGCCTTTCATGAGCAGTTCTTC.

This clonotype came up a few times. The chain joins TRBV12-3 or TRBV12-4 to TRBJ1-5; 12 bases align to TRBD1. This CDR3 is 15 amino acids long. The trim removed 6 bases at V and 6 bases at J, leaving 6 bases unmatched. CDR3 region: CASSTGTGGRQPQHF. CDR3 coding DNA: TGTGCCAGCAGCACTGGGACAGGGGGCCGTCAGCCCCAGCATTTT.

This clonotype has a handful of counts. The chain uses TRBV20-1 and TRBJ2-1; 7 bases align to TRBD1. Germline V gene data show CDR1 as DFQATT and CDR2 as SNEGSKA (reference sequence). The CDR3 runs to 14 residues. V gave up 5 bases and J gave up 1 base; unmatched junction bases: 5. The DNA for the CDR3 is TGCAGTGCTCCTGGGACAGCGTCCTACAATGAGCAGTTCTTC. Translation: CSAPGTASYNEQFF.